The 22 T cell receptor beta chains in this list originate from one sample, sequenced in a study of blood T cell repertoires in COVID-19. Profiling relied on immunoSEQ multiplex PCR, and the TCRdb table lists in-frame clones only, not all of them. In the table there are fewer than 600,000 clones, roughly 90% of which are singletons. Material for sequencing was PBMCs or T cells enriched from blood (not recorded which). The receptors were sampled from a woman aged 40 to 50 who had recovered from COVID-19.

This clone has more than one count but fewer than ten. The V and J genes are TRBV18 and TRBJ1-3, with TRBD1 identical over 8 bases. CDR1 KGHSH and CDR2 LQKENI come from the germline V gene. J was trimmed by 4 bases and V by 4 bases; bases with no gene match: 3. This CDR3 spans 14 amino acids. The CDR3 DNA sequence: TGTGCCAGCTCACGACAGGGGAACGGAAACACCATATATTTT. Translation: CASSRQGNGNTIYF.

The chain links TRBV24-1 to TRBJ1-4; D is possibly TRBD1 (5 bases). The CDR3 length is 12 residues. Trimming cost V 12 bases and J 5 bases, with 12 bases left between them. Germline CDR1 reads KGHDR; CDR2 reads SFDVKD. The CDR3 DNA is TGTGCCGCAGGAGGGGAAAATGAAAAACTGTTTTTT. It translates to CAAGGENEKLFF.

CDR3 loop: CSASQGVVQPQHF. DNA for the CDR3: TGCAGTGCTAGTCAGGGGGTGGTTCAGCCCCAGCATTTT. The chain uses TRBV20-1 and TRBJ1-5; TRBD1 matches at 7 bases. There are 13 residues in the CDR3. After removal of 3 bases from V and 6 bases from J, the junction contained 5 bases not matched to a gene. From germline, CDR1 is DFQATT and CDR2 SNEGSKA (reference sequence).

This clone was seen a single time. The CDR3 here is CASSSTGKAEAFF. The CDR3 DNA sequence: TGTGCCAGCAGCTCCACAGGGAAGGCTGAAGCTTTCTTT. V is TRBV5-6 and J is TRBJ1-1; perhaps TRBD1 as D (6 bases). CDR1 is SGHDT, CDR2 YYEEEE, per germline. This CDR3 region has 13 residues. V was trimmed by 3 bases and J by 6 bases, leaving 12 bases between them.

The chain couples TRBV7-9 to TRBJ2-2; 7 positions agree with TRBD2. The CDR3 has 18 residues. The germline gives CDR1 SEHNR, CDR2 FQNEAQ (reference sequence). V was pared by 5 bases and J by 0 bases, with 12 bases of the junction left unmatched. For the CDR3, the DNA is TGTGCCAGCAGCCCCGGTTTACTAGCGAACACGAACACCGGGGAGCTGTTTTTT. Amino acid sequence: CASSPGLLANTNTGELFF.

The gene calls are TRBV11-2 and TRBJ1-1, with D uncertain. The germline V gene encodes CDR1 SGHAT and CDR2 FQNNGV. The CDR3 runs 12 residues. The V end was cut by 0 bases, the J end by 4 bases, with 3 bases between. CDR3 amino acids: CASSLDGTEAFF. The CDR3 DNA follows: TGTGCCAGCAGCTTAGACGGCACTGAAGCTTTCTTT.

V gene TRBV12-3 or TRBV12-4 combines with J gene TRBJ1-4; D is uncertain. CDR3 length equals 13 residues. The ends were cut back, 6 bases at V and 7 bases at J, with 12 bases in the middle. CDR3 sequence: CASSYFAGEKLFF. The CDR3 DNA reads TGTGCCAGCAGCTATTTTGCGGGTGAAAAACTGTTTTTT.

This chain links TRBV6-2 or TRBV6-3 with TRBJ2-1, with 8 bases identical to TRBD1. This CDR3 is 14 amino acids long. The germline gives CDR1 MNHEY, CDR2 SVGEGT. With 5 bases clipped from V and 3 bases from J, the junction kept 3 bases outside the gene matches. The CDR3 is CASSLDRGYNEQFF. In DNA form, the CDR3 reads TGTGCCAGCAGTCTAGACAGGGGCTACAATGAGCAGTTCTTC.

This chain connects TRBV14 to TRBJ2-3, with D possibly TRBD1 on 5 matching bases. The CDR3 extends over 15 amino acids. CDR1 is SGHDN and CDR2 is FVKESK in the germline V gene. The ends were cut back, 0 bases at V and 3 bases at J, with 10 bases in the middle. CDR3 protein: CASSQEGKGTDTQYF. The CDR3 nucleotides read TGTGCCAGCAGCCAAGAAGGGAAGGGGACAGATACGCAGTATTTT.

The chain has TRBV5-6 and TRBJ2-5; TRBD2 agrees at 9 bases. The length of the CDR3 is 15 residues. The V segment lost 2 bases and the J segment 1 base; nucleotides outside the gene matches: 3. Looked up from germline, CDR1 is SGHDT and CDR2 is YYEEEE. CDR3 sequence reads: CASSFLAGIQETQYF. CDR3 DNA sequence: TGTGCCAGCAGCTTTCTAGCGGGAATCCAAGAGACCCAGTACTTC.

This rearrangement joins TRBV6-2 or TRBV6-3 to TRBJ2-7; the match to TRBD2 covers 8 bases. Germline lookup yields CDR1 MNHEY and CDR2 SVGEGT. The CDR3 has 16 amino acids. J lost 5 bases, V lost 6 bases, and 15 bases had no gene match. The DNA of the CDR3 is TGTGCCAGCAGCCGCCGACGAAGCGGGAGAAGCCACGAGCAGTACTTC. Protein sequence: CASSRRRSGRSHEQYF.

This CDR3 reads CASSLSRTTMGDTQYF. The DNA of the CDR3 is TGTGCCAGCAGTTTATCAAGGACTACCATGGGGGATACGCAGTATTTT. This chain joins TRBV27 and TRBJ2-3; tentatively, D is TRBD2 (6 bases). Germline-derived CDR1 and CDR2 are MNHEY and SMNVEV (reference sequence). CDR3 length equals 16 residues. Trimming pared 0 bases from V and 6 bases from J, leaving 16 bases between.

V gene TRBV18 combines with J gene TRBJ2-3; D possibly corresponds to TRBD2 (5 bases). The germline gives CDR1 KGHSH, CDR2 LQKENI. Trimming removed 0 bases at V and 2 bases at J, with 12 bases between. The CDR3 runs to 16 residues. The CDR3 DNA is TGTGCCAGCTCACCACCGGTGGCGGGTCTCACAGATACGCAGTATTTT. Translated: CASSPPVAGLTDTQYF.

The CDR3 DNA reads as TGTGCCAGCAGCTTGGGACTAGCGGATTACAATGAGCAGTTCTTC. Its translation is CASSLGLADYNEQFF. This chain joins TRBV5-4 and TRBJ2-1; 9 bases are shared with TRBD2. Losses at the gene ends were 0 bases for V and 4 bases for J; bases not matched to a gene: 2. Germline values: CDR1 SGHNT, CDR2 YYREEE (reference sequence). The CDR3 loop spans 15 amino acids.

The chain couples TRBV4-3 to TRBJ2-1, with unresolved D. The CDR3 consists of 13 residues. V shed 3 bases and J shed 4 bases, with 7 bases lying between them. Germline V gene sequence: CDR1 LGHNA, CDR2 YSLEER. CDR3 region: CASSQSRYNEQFF. In DNA form, the CDR3 reads TGCGCCAGCAGCCAGAGTCGTTACAATGAGCAGTTCTTC.

This clone was recorded once. The chain carries TRBV6-6 and TRBJ2-2, with D perhaps matching TRBD1 (5 bases). The CDR3 is 15 residues long. V was cut by 0 bases and J by 13 bases, with 18 bases left in between. The germline gives CDR1 MNHNY, CDR2 SVGAGI (reference sequence). The CDR3 reads CASSYSSGLPVPLFF. CDR3 bases: TGTGCCAGCAGTTACTCCTCAGGGCTTCCGGTTCCGCTGTTTTTT.

V gene TRBV9 combines with J gene TRBJ2-7; D possibly corresponds to TRBD1 (6 bases). From germline, CDR1 is SGDLS and CDR2 YYNGEE. The V gene lost 3 bases and the J gene lost 6 bases, with 16 bases spanning the gap. This CDR3 comprises 14 residues. Here the CDR3 reads CASSAPGVRGEQYF. The CDR3 DNA sequence: TGTGCCAGCAGCGCCCCAGGGGTTCGGGGCGAGCAGTACTTC.

This chain joins TRBV30 and TRBJ1-1; 9 bases align to TRBD1. The CDR3 has 14 residues. Germline-derived CDR1 and CDR2 are GTSNPN and SVGIG (reference sequence). V shed 2 bases, J shed 11 bases, and the junction held 12 bases outside the gene matches. CDR3 loop: CAWSKTGGPFPAFF. The CDR3 DNA sequence: TGTGCCTGGAGTAAAACAGGGGGCCCCTTTCCGGCTTTCTTT. Full variable domain (rest looked up from reference TRBV30 and TRBJ1-1): SQTIHQWPATLVQPVGSPLSLECTVEGTSNPNLYWYRQAAGRGLQLLFYSVGIGQISSEVPQNLSASRPQDRQFILSSKKLLLSDSGFYLCAWSKTGGPFPAFFGQGTRLTVV.

The chain uses TRBV5-1 and TRBJ2-3; 8 nucleotides line up with TRBD2. Germline values: CDR1 SGHRS, CDR2 YFSETQ. V gave up 3 bases and J gave up 0 bases; unmatched junction bases: 3. CDR3 length equals 15 residues. The CDR3 loop reads CASSWVAGSTDTQYF. The CDR3 nucleotides read TGCGCCAGCAGCTGGGTAGCGGGGAGCACAGATACGCAGTATTTT.

The chain joins TRBV9 to TRBJ2-5; the match to TRBD2 covers 12 bases. Germline CDR1 reads SGDLS; CDR2 reads YYNGEE. CDR3 length: 16 residues. J was trimmed by 5 bases and V by 4 bases; bases with no gene match: 9. The CDR3 spells CASSLRPSGREETQYF. CDR3 DNA sequence: TGTGCCAGCAGCCTCAGACCTAGCGGGAGGGAGGAGACCCAGTACTTC.

The chain links TRBV13 to TRBJ1-4; D remains unclear. Between the trimmed V and J ends, which lost 5 bases and 7 bases, there was a span of 14 bases. In germline, CDR1 is PRHDT, CDR2 FYEKMQ (reference sequence). The CDR3 sequence is 14 residues long. The CDR3 loop is CASSLGRLGEKLFF. The CDR3 DNA is TGTGCCAGCAGCCTCGGCCGACTCGGTGAAAAACTGTTTTTT.

The chain carries TRBV3-1 (or the pseudogene TRBV3-2) and TRBJ1-1; D is uncertain. The CDR3 spans 12 residues. V shed 4 bases and J shed 5 bases, with 8 bases lying between them. From germline, CDR1 is LGHDT and CDR2 YNNKEL (reference sequence). In DNA form, the CDR3 reads TGTGCCAGCAGCCGCCCGGGGACTGAAGCTTTCTTT. It yields the protein CASSRPGTEAFF.